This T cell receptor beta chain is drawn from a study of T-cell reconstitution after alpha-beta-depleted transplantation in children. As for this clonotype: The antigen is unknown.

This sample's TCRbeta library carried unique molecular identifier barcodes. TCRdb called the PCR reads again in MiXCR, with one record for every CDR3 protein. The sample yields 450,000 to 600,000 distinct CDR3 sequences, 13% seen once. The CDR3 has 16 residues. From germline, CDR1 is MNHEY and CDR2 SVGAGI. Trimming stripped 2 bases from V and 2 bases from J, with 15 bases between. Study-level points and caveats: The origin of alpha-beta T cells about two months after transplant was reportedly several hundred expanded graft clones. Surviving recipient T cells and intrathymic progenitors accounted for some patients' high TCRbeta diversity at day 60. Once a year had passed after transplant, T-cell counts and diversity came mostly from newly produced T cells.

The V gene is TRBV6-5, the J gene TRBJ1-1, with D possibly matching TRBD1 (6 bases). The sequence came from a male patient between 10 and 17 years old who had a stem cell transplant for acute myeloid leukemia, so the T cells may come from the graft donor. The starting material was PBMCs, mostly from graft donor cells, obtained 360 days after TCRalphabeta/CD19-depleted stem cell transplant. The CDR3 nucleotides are TGTGCCAGCAGTTACGGCTTAGGACAGTTTAACACTGAAGCTTTCTTT. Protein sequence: CASSYGLGQFNTEAFF.